Here is one T cell receptor beta chain with its context. This entry is derived from a study of T cell changes during pregnancy in multiple sclerosis. This CDR3 is 18 amino acids long. Germline V gene data show CDR1 as SGHRS and CDR2 as YFSETQ. With V trimmed by 0 bases and J by 6 bases, 12 bases remained unmatched. Assay: immunoSEQ multiplex PCR; the TCRdb copy retains only in-frame clones and omits some. The profile covers some 97,000 clones, with 90% to 95% appearing a single time and around 1.2% taken by the ten largest. This rearrangement joins TRBV5-1 to TRBJ2-3; TRBD2 agrees at 11 bases. Here the sequenced sample was peripheral blood, taken in the second trimester of pregnancy. The sequence was obtained from a female donor with multiple sclerosis, enrolled in a pregnancy study. Written as DNA, the CDR3 is TGCGCCAGCAGCTTGGTAACTAGCGGGAGTTCCCTCGCGGATACGCAGTATTTT. It is translated as CASSLVTSGSSLADTQYF.